This TCR beta chain is from a study of early T cells in non-severe SARS-CoV-2 infection. With 4 bases removed from V and 7 bases from J, the gap between germline ends came to 16 bases. The CDR3 contains 13 residues. The germline V gene has CDR1 SQVTM and CDR2 ANQGSEA. MiXCR, run by TCRdb on the 5' RACE reads, gives a single entry per CDR3 protein. Among under 85,000 distinct CDR3 sequences listed, more than 12% were seen once. The receptor was derived from an adult who was a healthcare worker with PCR-confirmed SARS-CoV-2 infection or an uninfected control (not recorded which). The specimen was whole blood, collected at baseline. This sequence joins TRBV29-1 and TRBJ1-1; D possibly corresponds to TRBD1 (6 bases). The chain's CDR3 is CSVVFWGAREAFF. DNA of the CDR3: TGCAGCGTTGTCTTTTGGGGGGCCCGTGAAGCTTTCTTT.